The clone carrying this T cell receptor beta chain was observed a few times. Trimming removed 6 bases at V and 5 bases at J, with 7 bases between. The CDR3 runs 11 residues. Germline assignment: CDR1 MNHEY and CDR2 SVGAGI. This sample is drawn from a study of cytomegalovirus exposure and HLA in healthy donors. Primers included in the PCR were 60 Vbeta and 13 Jbeta primers. The repertoire was sequenced with immunoSEQ multiplex PCR; TCRdb's copy has only in-frame clones and lacks some. The table has more than 150,000 clones, 65% to 90% seen once. The clonotype comes from a girl aged 2-10 years in good health and CMV-seropositive. The chain recombines TRBV6-5 with TRBJ1-1, with D maybe TRBD1 (6 bases). The sequenced sample consisted of PBMCs. CDR3 protein: CASSQGTEAFF. The CDR3 DNA reads as TGTGCCAGCAGCCAGGGGACTGAAGCTTTCTTT.